These 23 T cell receptor beta chains came from one sample sequenced in a study of blood T cell repertoires in COVID-19. Using immunoSEQ multiplex PCR, the repertoire was profiled, and TCRdb retains in-frame clones only, with some absent. Of 90,000 or so clones listed, around 72% are singletons. Sequencing was carried out using peripheral blood. The origin of the receptors is an elderly woman with acute or convalescent COVID-19.

The chain carries TRBV5-6 and TRBJ1-4; 7 bases are shared with TRBD1. Trimming removed 8 bases from V and 7 bases from J; junction bases left unmatched: 14. The CDR3 covers 15 residues. Germline lookup yields CDR1 SGHDT and CDR2 YYEEEE. CDR3 sequence reads: CASSQTGVGGEKLFF. The CDR3 DNA is TGTGCCAGTAGCCAAACAGGGGTTGGCGGTGAAAAACTGTTTTTT.

This chain links TRBV5-4 with TRBJ1-2; D unresolved. The CDR3 runs to 13 residues. Per germline, CDR1 SGHNT and CDR2 YYREEE (reference sequence). Trimming cost V 0 bases and J 8 bases, with 11 bases left between them. For the CDR3, the DNA is TGTGCCAGCAGCTTGGAGAGCCTACTAGGCTACACCTTC. This gives the protein CASSLESLLGYTF.

The chain couples TRBV7-9 to TRBJ2-7; 11 positions match TRBD2. With 2 bases clipped from V and 0 bases from J, the junction kept 12 bases outside the gene matches. CDR3 length: 19 amino acids. The germline V gene encodes CDR1 SEHNR and CDR2 FQNEAQ (reference sequence). The CDR3 reads CASSLFRLAGPRSSYEQYF. CDR3 DNA: TGTGCCAGCAGCTTATTCCGACTAGCGGGGCCCAGGAGCTCCTACGAGCAGTACTTC.

The chain uses TRBV9 and TRBJ2-7; 10 nucleotides line up with TRBD1. This CDR3 has 17 residues. V shed 0 bases and J 2 bases; nucleotides not matched to a gene: 8. Germline CDR1 and CDR2: SGDLS and YYNGEE. The CDR3 here is CASSVGTGGTPTYEQYF. CDR3 DNA sequence: TGTGCCAGCAGCGTAGGGACAGGGGGTACCCCTACCTACGAGCAGTACTTC. The complete variable domain, with remaining parts taken from reference TRBV9 and TRBJ2-7, reads DSGVTQTPKHLITATGQRVTLRCSPRSGDLSVYWYQQSLDQGLQFLIQYYNGEERAKGNILERFSAQQFPDLHSELNLSSLELGDSALYFCASSVGTGGTPTYEQYFGPGTRLTVT.

This clone was observed a few times. This rearrangement joins TRBV19 to TRBJ1-2, with 9 positions matching TRBD1. Trimming at V came to 6 bases and at J to 2 bases, leaving 13 bases not matched to a gene. The CDR3 extends over 17 amino acids. Germline V gene sequence: CDR1 LNHDA, CDR2 SQIVND (reference sequence). The chain's CDR3 is CASRNPGQGPLNYGYTF. The CDR3 bases are TGTGCCAGTAGGAATCCGGGACAGGGCCCCTTAAACTATGGCTACACCTTC. The whole variable domain, filled in from reference TRBV19 and TRBJ1-2, reads DGGITQSPKYLFRKEGQNVTLSCEQNLNHDAMYWYRQDPGQGLRLIYYSQIVNDFQKGDIAEGYSVSREKKESFPLTVTSAQKNPTAFYLCASRNPGQGPLNYGYTFGSGTRLTVV.

The V gene is TRBV9, the J gene TRBJ1-5; D gene unclear. This CDR3 has 14 residues. With 3 bases removed from V and 8 bases from J, the gap between germline ends came to 15 bases. Per the germline V gene, CDR1 is SGDLS and CDR2 is YYNGEE. The CDR3 region is CASSGGEGSEPQHF. CDR3 DNA: TGTGCCAGCAGCGGAGGAGAAGGGAGCGAGCCCCAGCATTTT.

This chain joins TRBV4-3 and TRBJ2-2, with D possibly TRBD2 on 5 matching bases. The CDR3 totals 16 residues. Looked up from germline, CDR1 is LGHNA and CDR2 is YSLEER. V shed 1 base and J shed 6 bases, with 15 bases lying between them. The CDR3 protein is CASSQGTPDAAGELFF. The CDR3, as DNA: TGCGCCAGCAGCCAAGGGACTCCCGATGCGGCCGGGGAGCTGTTTTTT.

This clone was found a few times. J is TRBJ1-4 and V is TRBV18; a weak D match, TRBD1 (5 bases). CDR3 length equals 15 residues. Trimming pared 5 bases from V and 2 bases from J, leaving 12 bases between. The germline gives CDR1 KGHSH, CDR2 LQKENI. The CDR3 DNA follows: TGTGCCAGCTCATCTCGACAGTGGACTAATGAAAAACTGTTTTTT. Protein product: CASSSRQWTNEKLFF.

V and J are TRBV5-1 and TRBJ2-3, with 9 positions matching TRBD1. Germline CDR1 and CDR2: SGHRS and YFSETQ. Unmatched junction bases numbered 6, after V lost 4 bases and J lost 6 bases. CDR3 length: 14 residues. CDR3 loop: CASSEQGARDTQYF. The CDR3 bases are TGCGCCAGCAGCGAACAGGGGGCCCGGGATACGCAGTATTTT.

A few counts support this clone. The chain combines TRBV2 with TRBJ2-1; D perhaps matches TRBD2 (5 bases). CDR3 size: 15 residues. Germline V gene sequence: CDR1 SNHLY, CDR2 FYNNEI. With 4 bases removed from V and 8 bases from J, the gap between germline ends came to 18 bases. The CDR3: CASSAALLGYDEQFF. In DNA form, the CDR3 reads TGTGCCAGCAGTGCGGCGTTACTAGGGTACGATGAGCAGTTCTTC.

The chain couples TRBV9 to TRBJ1-1, with 7 nucleotides matching TRBD1. The CDR3 has 15 residues. V was clipped by 4 bases and J by 3 bases; unmatched bases: 9. Per germline, CDR1 SGDLS and CDR2 YYNGEE. The CDR3 here is CASSPRQGTDTEAFF. The CDR3 nucleotides read TGTGCCAGCAGCCCCCGACAGGGTACGGACACTGAAGCTTTCTTT. Full variable domain (outside the CDR3, taken from reference TRBV9 and TRBJ1-1): DSGVTQTPKHLITATGQRVTLRCSPRSGDLSVYWYQQSLDQGLQFLIQYYNGEERAKGNILERFSAQQFPDLHSELNLSSLELGDSALYFCASSPRQGTDTEAFFGQGTRLTVV.

V gene TRBV5-1 combines with J gene TRBJ1-4, with TRBD1 matching 7 bases. This CDR3 is built from 14 residues. The junction had 8 bases not matched to a gene; V was cut back by 5 bases and J by 7 bases. Per the germline V gene, CDR1 is SGHRS and CDR2 is YFSETQ. CDR3 region: CASSRGTVGEKLFF. The CDR3 DNA reads as TGCGCCAGCAGTAGGGGGACAGTTGGTGAAAAACTGTTTTTT. Full variable domain (outside the CDR3, taken from reference TRBV5-1 and TRBJ1-4): KAGVTQTPRYLIKTRGQQVTLSCSPISGHRSVSWYQQTPGQGLQFLFEYFSETQRNKGNFPGRFSGRQFSNSRSEMNVSTLELGDSALYLCASSRGTVGEKLFFGSGTQLSVL.

V and J are TRBV28 and TRBJ2-1, with a tentative D call TRBD1 (6 bases). The CDR3 covers 15 residues. CDR1 and CDR2 from the germline V gene are MDHEN and SYDVKM. Trimming took 3 bases from V and 3 from J, leaving 12 bases between them. CDR3: CASSLLGALYNEQFF. The CDR3 DNA reads as TGTGCCAGCAGTTTGTTGGGGGCCCTCTACAATGAGCAGTTCTTC.

This rearrangement joins TRBV9 to TRBJ2-1; 7 bases are shared with TRBD2. CDR1 SGDLS and CDR2 YYNGEE come from the germline V gene. Trimming at V came to 3 bases and at J to 9 bases, leaving 6 bases not matched to a gene. The CDR3 contains 13 residues. CDR3 in amino acids: CASSEKRDLEQFF. The CDR3 region has the DNA TGTGCCAGCAGCGAAAAGCGGGACCTTGAGCAGTTCTTC.

The chain carries TRBV3-1 (or the pseudogene TRBV3-2) and TRBJ1-1, with D tentatively TRBD1 (6 bases). This CDR3 is 13 amino acids long. Per the germline V gene, CDR1 is LGHDT and CDR2 is YNNKEL (reference sequence). V was trimmed by 9 bases and J by 4 bases, leaving 15 bases between them. This CDR3 is CARKVQGSTEAFF. In DNA form, the CDR3 reads TGTGCCAGGAAAGTTCAGGGGAGCACTGAAGCTTTCTTT.

This clone appeared once. V gene TRBV24-1 combines with J gene TRBJ1-2; 7 bases are shared with TRBD1. CDR1 is KGHDR and CDR2 is SFDVKD in the germline V gene. J lost 4 bases, V lost 9 bases, and 7 bases had no gene match. This CDR3 is built from 13 residues. CDR3 loop: CATRLDRFYGYTF. DNA for the CDR3: TGTGCCACCCGGCTGGACAGGTTCTATGGCTACACCTTC.

This chain connects TRBV6-2 or TRBV6-3 to TRBJ1-6; 7 bases align to TRBD1. V dropped 5 bases and J dropped 7; count of bases not matched to a gene: 8. This CDR3 comprises 15 residues. Germline CDR1 reads MNHEY; CDR2 reads SVGEGT. For the CDR3, the DNA is TGTGCCAGCAGTATAGCCAGGGGGAAGAATTCACCCCTCCACTTT. This encodes CASSIARGKNSPLHF.

The J gene is TRBJ1-2, the V gene TRBV7-9; no definite D call. Trimming removed 4 bases at V and 5 bases at J, with 14 bases between. Germline CDR1 and CDR2: SEHNR and FQNEAQ (reference sequence). This CDR3 has 14 amino acids. The CDR3 DNA sequence: TGTGCCAGCAGCTCCCAGGCGCCGGTTTATGGCTACACCTTC. This encodes CASSSQAPVYGYTF.

The chain carries TRBV15 and TRBJ1-4; the D is unclear. The CDR3 contains 14 residues. Per germline, CDR1 LNHNV and CDR2 YYDKDF (reference sequence). With 6 bases removed from V and 8 bases from J, the gap between germline ends came to 16 bases. In DNA, the CDR3 is TGTGCCACCAGTTCCGTGGGCATAGGCGAAAAACTGTTTTTT. It specifies CATSSVGIGEKLFF.

V usage is TRBV19 and J usage is TRBJ1-2; 7 nucleotides align to TRBD1. Unmatched junction bases numbered 8, after V lost 3 bases and J lost 4 bases. Germline V gene data show CDR1 as LNHDA and CDR2 as SQIVND (reference sequence). CDR3 length: 15 residues. Here the CDR3 DNA reads TGTGCCAGTAGTATGGGGGGACAGCTCCTCTATGGCTACACCTTC. Translated, it gives CASSMGGQLLYGYTF.

J is TRBJ1-2 and V is TRBV24-1; 8 nucleotides match TRBD1. V lost 3 bases to trimming and J lost 6 bases; unmatched junction nucleotides: 5. Germline V gene lookup returns CDR1 KGHDR and CDR2 SFDVKD. The CDR3 has 14 amino acids. Written as DNA, the CDR3 is TGTGCCACCAGTGATGCGGGACAGGCGAATGGCTACACCTTC. This encodes CATSDAGQANGYTF.

The chain has TRBV7-2 and TRBJ2-7, with TRBD1 identical over 8 bases. The trim removed 2 bases at V and 9 bases at J, leaving 12 bases unmatched. The CDR3 is 15 amino acids. Germline-derived CDR1 and CDR2 are SGHTA and FQGNSA. CDR3 nucleotides: TGTGCCAGCAGCTTACAAGGGACAGGTATGATTCGGCAGTACTTC. Translating gives CASSLQGTGMIRQYF.

This rearrangement joins TRBV3-1 (or the pseudogene TRBV3-2) to TRBJ1-6, with D perhaps TRBD1 (5 bases). V was trimmed by 1 base and J by 7 bases, leaving 8 bases between them. This CDR3 is 14 amino acids long. Germline V gives CDR1 LGHDT, CDR2 YNNKEL (reference sequence). Written as DNA, the CDR3 is TGTGCCAGCAGCCAAGGGCAGGGAAATTCACCCCTCCACTTT. Translated, it gives CASSQGQGNSPLHF.